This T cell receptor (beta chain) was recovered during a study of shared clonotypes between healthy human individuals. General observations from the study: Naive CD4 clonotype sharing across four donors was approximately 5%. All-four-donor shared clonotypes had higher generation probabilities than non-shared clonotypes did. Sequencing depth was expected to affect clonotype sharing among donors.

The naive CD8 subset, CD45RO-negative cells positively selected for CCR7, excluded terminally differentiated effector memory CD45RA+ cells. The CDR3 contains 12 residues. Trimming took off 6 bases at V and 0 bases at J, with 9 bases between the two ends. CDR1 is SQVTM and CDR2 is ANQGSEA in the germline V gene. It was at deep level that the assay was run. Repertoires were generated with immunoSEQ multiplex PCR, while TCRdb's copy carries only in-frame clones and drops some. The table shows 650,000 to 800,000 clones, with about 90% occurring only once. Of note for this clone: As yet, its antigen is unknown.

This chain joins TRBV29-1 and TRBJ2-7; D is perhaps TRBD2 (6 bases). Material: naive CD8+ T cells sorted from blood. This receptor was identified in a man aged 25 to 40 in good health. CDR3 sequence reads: CSVSSDSYEQYF. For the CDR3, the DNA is TGCAGCGTCTCTAGCGACTCCTACGAGCAGTACTTC.